Listed below are T cell receptor beta chains from one sample, sequenced in a study of T cells after yellow fever vaccination. TCRdb re-called the 5' RACE reads through MiXCR, storing one row per CDR3 protein. Of around 250,000 distinct CDR3 sequences listed, 5.2% were seen once; the top ten hold under 3.5%. The sequencing here drew on CD4+ T cells sorted from PBMCs, taken on the day of the yellow fever booster vaccination. The receptors were gathered from a man aged 18 to 30 who received the YFV17D yellow fever vaccine. The CDR3 runs from the conserved cysteine through the conserved F or W. A D gene is named only where the DNA matches it firmly. Size is omitted from some rows. Given values are once, few, many or a class for expanded clones.

CDR3 protein: CASSPDRGNNSPLHF
CDR3 DNA: TGTGCCAGCAGTCCCGACAGGGGCAATAATTCACCCCTCCACTTT
D gene: TRBD1
V gene: TRBV25-1
J gene: TRBJ1-6
clone size: few

CDR3 protein: CSVGGDNEKLFF
CDR3 DNA: TGCAGCGTTGGCGGGGATAATGAAAAACTGTTTTTT
D gene: -
V gene: TRBV29-1
J gene: TRBJ1-4
clone size: few

CDR3 protein: CASSVGPETVQPQHF
CDR3 DNA: TGTGCCAGCAGCGTAGGACCCGAAACGGTCCAGCCCCAGCATTTT
D gene: -
V gene: TRBV9
J gene: TRBJ1-5
clone size: -

CDR3 protein: CASSFLGWGGGGEQFF
CDR3 DNA: TGCGCCAGCAGCTTCCTCGGATGGGGGGGAGGAGGTGAGCAGTTCTTC
D gene: TRBD2
V gene: TRBV5-1
J gene: TRBJ2-1
clone size: few

CDR3 protein: CSASPRGVSYNEQFF
CDR3 DNA: TGCAGTGCTTCCCCCCGAGGGGTCTCCTACAATGAGCAGTTCTTC
D gene: -
V gene: TRBV20-1
J gene: TRBJ2-1
clone size: few

CDR3 protein: CSAGVVGRSDEQFF
CDR3 DNA: TGCAGTGCGGGGGTTGTAGGGAGGTCGGATGAGCAGTTCTTC
D gene: -
V gene: TRBV20-1
J gene: TRBJ2-1
clone size: few

CDR3 protein: CASSPLDLETQYF
CDR3 DNA: TGTGCCAGCTCACCATTGGACCTGGAAACCCAGTACTTC
D gene: -
V gene: TRBV18
J gene: TRBJ2-5
clone size: -

CDR3 protein: CAWRDRRSRDRDRSSPLHF
CDR3 DNA: TGTGCCTGGAGGGATCGTAGAAGCCGGGACAGGGATCGTTCGTCACCCCTCCACTTT
D gene: TRBD1
V gene: TRBV30
J gene: TRBJ1-6
clone size: many

CDR3 protein: CASSPAGRGFADTQYF
CDR3 DNA: TGCGCCAGCAGCCCTGCAGGGCGCGGGTTCGCAGATACGCAGTATTTT
D gene: -
V gene: TRBV5-1
J gene: TRBJ2-3
clone size: few

CDR3 protein: CASSPRLAPGETQYF
CDR3 DNA: TGTGCCAGCAGCCCCAGACTAGCGCCCGGAGAGACCCAGTACTTC
D gene: TRBD2
V gene: TRBV7-2
J gene: TRBJ2-5
clone size: many

CDR3 protein: CASSPGQENIQYF
CDR3 DNA: TGTGCCAGCTCACCCGGACAGGAAAACATTCAGTACTTC
D gene: TRBD1
V gene: TRBV18
J gene: TRBJ2-4
clone size: few

CDR3 protein: CASKSGGGSTDTQYF
CDR3 DNA: TGTGCCTCAAAATCAGGCGGGGGTTCCACAGATACGCAGTATTTT
D gene: TRBD2
V gene: TRBV5-4
J gene: TRBJ2-3
clone size: -

CDR3 protein: CASSHDRGRETQYF
CDR3 DNA: TGTGCCAGCAGCCACGACAGGGGTCGGGAGACCCAGTACTTC
D gene: TRBD1
V gene: TRBV3-1
J gene: TRBJ2-5
clone size: -

CDR3 protein: CASSQGAAEAFF
CDR3 DNA: TGTGCCAGCTCACAGGGGGCGGCTGAAGCTTTCTTT
D gene: TRBD1
V gene: TRBV18
J gene: TRBJ1-1
clone size: few

CDR3 protein: CASSWDRVNYGYTF
CDR3 DNA: TGCGCCAGCAGCTGGGACAGGGTGAACTATGGCTACACCTTC
D gene: TRBD1
V gene: TRBV5-1
J gene: TRBJ1-2
clone size: few